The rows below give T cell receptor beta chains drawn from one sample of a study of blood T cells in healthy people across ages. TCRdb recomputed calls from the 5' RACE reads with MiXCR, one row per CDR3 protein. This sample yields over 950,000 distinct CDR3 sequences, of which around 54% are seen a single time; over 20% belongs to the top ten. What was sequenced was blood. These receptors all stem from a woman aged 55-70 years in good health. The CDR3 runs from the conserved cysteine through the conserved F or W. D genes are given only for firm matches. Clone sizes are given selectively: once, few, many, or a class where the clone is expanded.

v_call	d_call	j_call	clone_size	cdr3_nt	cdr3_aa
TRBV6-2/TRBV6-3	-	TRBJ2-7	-	TGTGCCAGCAGTTGGGCGGGGAGCTACGAGCAGTACTTC	CASSWAGSYEQYF
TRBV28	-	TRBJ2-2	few	TGTGCCAGCCAGTCTACGAACACCGGGGAGCTGTTTTTT	CASQSTNTGELFF
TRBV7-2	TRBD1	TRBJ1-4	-	TGTGCCAGCAGCTCCTACAGGGGGACGTATGAAAAACTGTTTTTT	CASSSYRGTYEKLFF
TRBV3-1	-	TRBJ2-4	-	TGTGCCAGCAGCTCCGGGGGCGTTCAGTACTTC	CASSSGGVQYF
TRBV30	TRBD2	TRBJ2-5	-	TGTGCCTGGGGGAGGGAGGTACAAGAGACCCAGTACTTC	CAWGREVQETQYF
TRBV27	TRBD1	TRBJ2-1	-	TGTGCCAGCAGTCGCAAGGGGGCAGGCTACAATGAGCAGTTCTTC	CASSRKGAGYNEQFF
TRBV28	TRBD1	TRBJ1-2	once	TGTGCCAGCAGCCTACAGGGGGCTAATGGCTACACCTTC	CASSLQGANGYTF
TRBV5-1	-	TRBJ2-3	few	TGCGCCAGCAGCTTGGCCGCCCAGAATATCGTTGGGAATACGCAGTATTTT	CASSLAAQNIVGNTQYF
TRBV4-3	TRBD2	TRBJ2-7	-	TGCGCCAGCAGCCAAGCACTAGCGCCTTACAATGAGCAGTACTTC	CASSQALAPYNEQYF
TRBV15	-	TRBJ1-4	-	TGTGCCACCAGCAGAGTTTACGGAGGAAAACTGTTTTTT	CATSRVYGGKLFF
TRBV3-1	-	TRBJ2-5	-	TGTGCCAGCAGCCAAGATCAGGCACGCTACAATGAGCAGTACTTC	CASSQDQARYNEQYF
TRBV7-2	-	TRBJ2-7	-	TGTGCCAGCAGCTTAGCGGGGCAGTTTTACGAGCAGTACTTC	CASSLAGQFYEQYF
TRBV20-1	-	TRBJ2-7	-	TGCAGTGCTAGAGCCACCCGGGACGAGCAGTACTTC	CSARATRDEQYF
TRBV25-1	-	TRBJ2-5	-	TGTGCCAGCAGTGAAAGATTCAGGGAGAAAGAGACCCAGTACTTC	CASSERFREKETQYF
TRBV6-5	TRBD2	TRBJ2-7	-	TGTGCCAGCAGTCCTCTAGCGGGAGGATTCCACGAGCAGTACTTC	CASSPLAGGFHEQYF
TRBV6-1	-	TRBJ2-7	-	TGTGCCAGCAGATACCAGGAACTACACTACGAGCAGTACTTC	CASRYQELHYEQYF
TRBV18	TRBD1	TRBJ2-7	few	TGTGCCAGCTCGCCGCAAGGACAGGGGGTAATAAACGAGCAGTACTTC	CASSPQGQGVINEQYF
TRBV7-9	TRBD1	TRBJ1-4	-	TGTGCCAGCAGCACCGGACAGGGGACTAATGAAAAACTGTTTTTT	CASSTGQGTNEKLFF
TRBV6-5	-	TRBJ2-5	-	TGTGCCAGCAGTCACTCGGGAACACTAAAACAAGAGACCCAGTACTTC	CASSHSGTLKQETQYF
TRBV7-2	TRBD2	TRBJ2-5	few	TGTGCCAGCAGCCCCTGGACTAGCGGGAGGGCCATTTGGGAGACCCAGTACTTC	CASSPWTSGRAIWETQYF
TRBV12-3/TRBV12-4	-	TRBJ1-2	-	TGTGCCAGCAAGGGTGGGGGCAGGGGAACTAACTATGGCTACACCTTC	CASKGGGRGTNYGYTF
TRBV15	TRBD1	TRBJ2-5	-	TGTGCCACCAAAACGGGACAGGGGACCAACACCCAGTACTTC	CATKTGQGTNTQYF
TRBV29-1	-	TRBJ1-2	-	TGCAGCGTTGAAAGGCAGACCTATGGCTACACCTTC	CSVERQTYGYTF
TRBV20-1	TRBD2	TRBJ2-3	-	TGCAGTGCTATCGTAACTAGCGGGAGTTCGGATACGCAGTATTTT	CSAIVTSGSSDTQYF
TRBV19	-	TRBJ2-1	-	TGTGCCACTGGATGGGGAGAGCAGTTCTTC	CATGWGEQFF
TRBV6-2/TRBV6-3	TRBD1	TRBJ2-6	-	TGTGCCAGCAGGCGGACAGGGTGGGTGAGTGGGGCCAACGTCCTGACTTTC	CASRRTGWVSGANVLTF
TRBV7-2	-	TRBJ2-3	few	TGTGCCAGCAGCTGGTCCGAGTCAGATACGCAGTATTTT	CASSWSESDTQYF
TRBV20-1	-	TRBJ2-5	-	TGCAGTGCTAGAACCCAGTACTTC	CSARTQYF
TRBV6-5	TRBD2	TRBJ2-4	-	TGTGCCAGCAGTTACTCCCCTAGCGGGAGGATTCAGTACTTC	CASSYSPSGRIQYF
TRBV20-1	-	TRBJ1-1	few	TGCAGTGCTAGGCCAGTCGGGGGCGCAGGTACTGAAGCTTTCTTT	CSARPVGGAGTEAFF
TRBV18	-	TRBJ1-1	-	TGTGCCAGCTCGATAACAGGGCCTGAAGCTTTCTTT	CASSITGPEAFF
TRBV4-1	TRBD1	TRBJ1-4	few	TGCGCCAGCAGCCCCGGACAGGGGGCTAATGAAAAACTGTTTTTT	CASSPGQGANEKLFF
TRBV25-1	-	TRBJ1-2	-	TGTGCCAGCAGTGAAGATGGGACTGGAGGCTACACCTTC	CASSEDGTGGYTF
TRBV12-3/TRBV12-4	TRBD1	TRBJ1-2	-	TGTGCCAGCAGTCACGGACAGGGCCGTGGCTACACCTTC	CASSHGQGRGYTF
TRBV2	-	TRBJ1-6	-	TGCGCCACAGCAGGGCAGATTAGCTCCTATAATTCACCCCTCCACTTT	CATAGQISSYNSPLHF
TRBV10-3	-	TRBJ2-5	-	TGTGCCATCAGTGAGCGACCAAGGGAGACCCAGTACTTC	CAISERPRETQYF
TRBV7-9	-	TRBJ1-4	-	TGTGCCAGCAGCCCAAGACCTCCGGGACGGAAAGTTGAAAAACTGTTTTTT	CASSPRPPGRKVEKLFF
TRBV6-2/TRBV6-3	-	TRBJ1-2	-	TGTGCCAGCAGTGACTCGATGACCCCAGGCTACACCTTC	CASSDSMTPGYTF
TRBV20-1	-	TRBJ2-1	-	TGCAGTGCTAGGGATTACAATGAGCAGTTCTTC	CSARDYNEQFF
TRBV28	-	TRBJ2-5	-	TGTGCCAACCAGAAGCGTGGCAAGGTCTATGAGCAGTACTTT	CANQKRGKVYEQYF
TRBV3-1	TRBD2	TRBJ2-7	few	TGTGCCAGCAGCCCGCGGACTAGCGGGAGAGAGTACGAGCAGTACTTC	CASSPRTSGREYEQYF
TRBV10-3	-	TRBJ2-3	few	TGTGCCATCAGTGTTGAGGGCTTTAGCACAGATACGCAGTATTTT	CAISVEGFSTDTQYF
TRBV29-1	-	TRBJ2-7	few	TGCAGCTATGTGGGGATCTCCTACGAGCAGTACTTC	CSYVGISYEQYF
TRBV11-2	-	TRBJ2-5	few	TGTGCCAGCAGCTTAGAATTGGTTGGGGGAGAGACCCAGTACTTC	CASSLELVGGETQYF
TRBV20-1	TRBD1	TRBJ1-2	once	TGCAGTGCTAGTCGAGGGGGCAGGGGCTACACCTTC	CSASRGGRGYTF
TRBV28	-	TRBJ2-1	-	TGTGCCAGCAGTAGATCAGGGTCATGGGCCAATGAGCAGTTCTTC	CASSRSGSWANEQFF
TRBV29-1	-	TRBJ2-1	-	TGCAGCGCCCCCGGGACTTCCTTCTACAATGAGCAGTTCTTC	CSAPGTSFYNEQFF
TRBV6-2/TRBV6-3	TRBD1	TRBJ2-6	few	TGTGCCAGCAGACAGGGGTCCAACGTCCTGACTTTC	CASRQGSNVLTF
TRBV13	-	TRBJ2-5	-	TGTGCCAGCAGCTTACGTACGGCTAGAGGGGAGACCCAGTACTTC	CASSLRTARGETQYF
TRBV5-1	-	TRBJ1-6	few	TGCGCCAGCAGCTTGGATCGGACAGCCTATAATTCACCCCTCCACTTT	CASSLDRTAYNSPLHF
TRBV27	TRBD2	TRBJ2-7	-	TGTGCCAGCAGTGCTAGCGGGAGGTACTACGAGCAGTACTTC	CASSASGRYYEQYF
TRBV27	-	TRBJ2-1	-	TGTGCCAGCAGTTTAATGTCGGGAATAACCAATGAGCAGTTCTTC	CASSLMSGITNEQFF
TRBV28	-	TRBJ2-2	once	TGTGCCAGCACCATAACCCCAGGGGGGCCCGGGGAGCTGTTTTTT	CASTITPGGPGELFF
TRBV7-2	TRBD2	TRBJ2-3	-	TGTGCCAGCAGCCCCCAAAGCCTAGCGGGAGGCACAGATACGCAGTATTTT	CASSPQSLAGGTDTQYF
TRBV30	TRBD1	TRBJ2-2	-	TGTGCCTGGAGGACAGGGGCCGGGGAGCTGTTTTTT	CAWRTGAGELFF